One TCR beta chain is described in this entry. Original data processing: Estimation of nucleated cell counts was performed using reference gene primer amplification. The repertoire was sequenced with immunoSEQ multiplex PCR; TCRdb's copy has only in-frame clones and lacks some. V and J calls and clone size are copied from that table; D and trimming were computed from the DNA. The data contain more than 70,000 clones, roughly 77% of them singletons. This entry belongs to a study of blood T cell repertoires in COVID-19. Study-wide context: Researchers got acute and convalescent COVID-19 samples from the United States, Italy and Spain.

V shed 5 bases and J shed 8 bases, with 15 bases lying between them. The CDR3 is made up of 14 amino acids. CDR1 and CDR2 (germline): KGHDR, SFDVKD. V gene TRBV24-1 combines with J gene TRBJ2-1; D perhaps matches TRBD1 (5 bases). Sequencing was carried out using peripheral blood. The sequence was collected from a human donor in a cohort sampled during active COVID-19. CDR3 in DNA: TGTGCCACCAGTGCCCTGGGCAGGGTGGATGAGCAGTTCTTC. Amino acid sequence: CATSALGRVDEQFF.